This T cell receptor beta chain was sequenced in a study of blood T cells in healthy people across ages. On this clonotype itself: Its matching antigen is unknown.

The CDR3 length is 17 residues. The germline CDR1 and CDR2 sequences are SGHTA and FQGNSA. The V gene end was trimmed by 2 bases and the J gene end by 2 bases; junction bases not matched to a gene: 10. PBMCs, at least 7 million per sample, were isolated. Using a J-beta primer mix together with a sample-barcoded 5' primer, a second PCR was run for about 6 to 11 cycles. Each of the cDNA molecules was tagged by a template-switch adaptor with 12 random nucleotides. One entry per CDR3 protein results from TCRdb running MiXCR on the 5' RACE reads. The sample holds around 1.7 million distinct CDR3 sequences, about 28% seen once. Findings and limits, study-wide: Strong correlation was found linking TCR beta diversity to naive T cell percentage. Long-lived donors carried more naive CD4+ cells and greater diversity than aged donors.

The rearrangement uses TRBV7-2 and TRBJ1-1; 8 bases align to TRBD1. The sample consisted of blood. The receptor comes from a woman aged 25 to 39 in good health. CDR3 DNA: TGTGCCAGCAGCTTAATGGTTTTCAGGGGGCAAAACACTGAAGCTTTCTTT. Its translation: CASSLMVFRGQNTEAFF.